Below are 22 T cell receptor beta chains sequenced from a single sample in a study of blood T cell repertoires in COVID-19. Here immunoSEQ multiplex PCR was the method, and the copy in TCRdb shows in-frame clones only, minus some. This sample has approximately 190,000 clones; around 84% occur once, and the top ten carry 13% to 15%. The sample consisted of peripheral blood. Receptor source: a young man with active or convalescent COVID-19.

The rearrangement uses TRBV7-2 and TRBJ1-1, with D unresolved. This CDR3 is built from 11 residues. Per germline, CDR1 SGHTA and CDR2 FQGNSA. Between the trimmed V and J ends, which lost 1 base and 6 bases, there was a span of 3 bases. CDR3 loop: CASSLDSEAFF. The CDR3 coding sequence is TGTGCCAGCAGCTTAGACTCTGAAGCTTTCTTT.

This sequence joins TRBV7-3 and TRBJ1-1, with 7 positions matching TRBD1. This CDR3 is built from 13 residues. Germline V gene sequence: CDR1 SGHTA, CDR2 FQGTGA. Losses at the gene ends were 0 bases for V and 7 bases for J; bases not matched to a gene: 2. The CDR3 is CASSLTDRHEAFF. Written as DNA, the CDR3 is TGTGCCAGCAGCTTAACGGACAGGCATGAAGCTTTCTTT.

The V gene is TRBV2, the J gene TRBJ1-5; 8 nucleotides match TRBD1. There are 14 residues in the CDR3. V trimming: 4 bases; J trimming: 5 bases; junction bases outside the gene matches: 4. The germline CDR1 and CDR2 sequences are SNHLY and FYNNEI. In nucleotides, the CDR3 is TGTGCCAGCAGTGGACAGGGGATCTATCAGCCCCAGCATTTT. This gives the protein CASSGQGIYQPQHF.

V usage is TRBV3-1 (or the pseudogene TRBV3-2) and J usage is TRBJ2-3; 9 positions agree with TRBD1. The ends lost 5 bases at V and 1 base at J; junction bases unmatched: 4. Germline CDR1 LGHDT, CDR2 YNNKEL (reference sequence). CDR3 length: 15 amino acids. CDR3 amino acids: CASSERTGGTDTQYF. CDR3 bases: TGTGCCAGCAGCGAGAGGACAGGGGGCACAGATACGCAGTATTTT.

This chain links TRBV2 with TRBJ2-1, with TRBD2 matching 11 bases. The CDR3 sequence is 17 residues long. The V gene's germline CDR1 is SNHLY and CDR2 FYNNEI. With V trimmed by 6 bases and J by 5 bases, 12 bases remained unmatched. CDR3 in DNA: TGTGCCAGCAGCTACCCTAGCGGGGGGTCCACGGACAATGAGCAGTTCTTC. Translated: CASSYPSGGSTDNEQFF.

V is TRBV2 and J is TRBJ1-2; D uncertain. The germline V gene has CDR1 SNHLY and CDR2 FYNNEI. This CDR3 comprises 15 residues. V was shortened by 4 bases and J by 0 bases, with 12 bases between the two germline ends. CDR3 bases: TGTGCCAGCAGTGTGCGTAGTTTAGCTAACTATGGCTACACCTTC. Protein: CASSVRSLANYGYTF.

The genes are TRBV4-3 and TRBJ1-5, with D unresolved. With 0 bases removed from V and 3 bases from J, the gap between germline ends came to 9 bases. From germline, CDR1 is LGHNA and CDR2 YSLEER. This CDR3 is built from 15 residues. The CDR3 region is CASSQDFGANQPQHF. The CDR3 DNA reads as TGCGCCAGCAGCCAAGATTTTGGAGCCAATCAGCCCCAGCATTTT.

J is TRBJ2-6 and V is TRBV2; 7 nucleotides align to TRBD1. This CDR3 spans 17 amino acids. Per the germline V gene, CDR1 is SNHLY and CDR2 is FYNNEI. V lost 3 bases, J lost 0 bases, and 5 bases stayed unmatched. Here the CDR3 DNA reads TGTGCCAGCAGTGAGAGGGGGCTGGACTCTGGGGCCAACGTCCTGACTTTC. Its protein product is CASSERGLDSGANVLTF.

This clone was seen only once. The V and J genes are TRBV20-1 and TRBJ2-3; D is unclear. This CDR3 comprises 11 residues. CDR1 and CDR2 (germline): DFQATT, SNEGSKA (reference sequence). V dropped 3 bases and J dropped 3 bases, with 4 bases sitting between them. CDR3 nucleotides: TGCAGTGCTAGGCGGACAGATACGCAGTATTTT. This codes for CSARRTDTQYF.

This chain connects TRBV7-9 to TRBJ2-1; 9 nucleotides line up with TRBD2. Germline CDR1 SEHNR, CDR2 FQNEAQ (reference sequence). CDR3 length equals 15 residues. The V and J ends lost 2 bases and 6 bases, in that order; junction bases with no gene match: 5. In DNA, the CDR3 is TGTGCCAGCAGCTTACCTAGCGGGGCGGGCAATGAGCAGTTCTTC. Its protein product is CASSLPSGAGNEQFF. Based on the CDR3 plus reference TRBV7-9 and TRBJ2-1, the full variable domain is DTGVSQNPRHKITKRGQNVTFRCDPISEHNRLYWYRQTLGQGPEFLTYFQNEAQLEKSRLLSDRFSAERPKGSFSTLEIQRTEQGDSAMYLCASSLPSGAGNEQFFGPGTRLTVL.

The genes are TRBV5-1 and TRBJ2-7, with D uncertain. CDR1 SGHRS and CDR2 YFSETQ come from the germline V gene. The CDR3 consists of 14 residues. Trimming left V 0 bases short and J 0 bases short, with 7 bases between. The CDR3 DNA reads TGCGCCAGCAGCTTGGGTCAGGCCTCCTACGAGCAGTACTTC. This sequence encodes CASSLGQASYEQYF. Full variable domain (outside the CDR3, taken from reference TRBV5-1 and TRBJ2-7): KAGVTQTPRYLIKTRGQQVTLSCSPISGHRSVSWYQQTPGQGLQFLFEYFSETQRNKGNFPGRFSGRQFSNSRSEMNVSTLELGDSALYLCASSLGQASYEQYFGPGTRLTVT.

J is TRBJ2-2 and V is TRBV4-1, with TRBD2 identical over 9 bases. Germline CDR1 reads MGHRA; CDR2 reads YSYEKL. The ends lost 3 bases at V and 1 base at J; junction bases unmatched: 0. This CDR3 contains 15 residues. In DNA form, the CDR3 reads TGCGCCAGCAGCCAGACTAGCGGGAACACCGGGGAGCTGTTTTTT. Residues: CASSQTSGNTGELFF.

This clone was seen only a few times. The CDR3: CASSTGSGNTGELFF. CDR3 bases: TGCGCCAGCAGTACGGGTAGCGGGAACACCGGGGAGCTGTTTTTT. V usage is TRBV10-1 and J usage is TRBJ2-2, with D possibly matching TRBD2 (6 bases). Trimming removed 5 bases at V and 1 base at J, with 11 bases between. CDR1 is WNHNN and CDR2 is SYGVQD in the germline V gene (reference sequence). The CDR3 sequence is 15 residues long.

The gene calls are TRBV10-3 and TRBJ1-6, with TRBD1 identical over 7 bases. The CDR3 is 17 amino acids. V lost 2 bases to trimming and J lost 3 bases; unmatched junction nucleotides: 7. The V gene's germline CDR1 is ENHRY and CDR2 SYGVKD. The CDR3 here is CAISEEGQVLYNSPLHF. The CDR3 region has the DNA TGTGCCATCAGTGAGGAAGGACAGGTTCTCTATAATTCACCCCTCCACTTT.

The chain links TRBV5-1 to TRBJ1-2, with D possibly matching TRBD1 (5 bases). Germline CDR1 SGHRS, CDR2 YFSETQ. The CDR3 length is 16 residues. The germline V and J ends were trimmed by 4 bases and 3 bases, with 19 bases remaining between them. This chain's CDR3 is CASSPLQASLYYGYTF. The DNA of the CDR3 is TGCGCCAGCAGCCCGTTACAGGCCAGCCTCTACTATGGCTACACCTTC.

The chain uses TRBV7-9 and TRBJ1-5; 7 nucleotides line up with TRBD1. This CDR3 is built from 16 residues. CDR1 is SEHNR and CDR2 is FQNEAQ in the germline V gene (reference sequence). V lost 6 bases to trimming and J lost 4 bases; unmatched junction nucleotides: 12. This CDR3 reads CASSEGTVKSNQPQHF. CDR3 DNA: TGTGCCAGCAGTGAGGGGACAGTGAAATCGAATCAGCCCCAGCATTTT.

V gene TRBV7-9 combines with J gene TRBJ2-3; TRBD1 matches at 7 bases. CDR3 length: 11 amino acids. The trim removed 5 bases at V and 10 bases at J, leaving 3 bases unmatched. Looked up from germline, CDR1 is SEHNR and CDR2 is FQNEAQ (reference sequence). The CDR3 loop is CASSMDRPQYF. In DNA, the CDR3 is TGTGCCAGCAGCATGGACAGGCCGCAGTATTTT.

The chain links TRBV10-1 to TRBJ1-2, with TRBD1 matching over 7 bases. Germline values: CDR1 WNHNN, CDR2 SYGVQD (reference sequence). V lost 4 bases and J lost 6; bases outside the gene matches: 8. The CDR3 consists of 14 residues. The CDR3, as DNA: TGCGCCAGCAGTGGTGACAGGGCTTCGGATGGCTACACCTTC. It is translated as CASSGDRASDGYTF.

The chain recombines TRBV18 with TRBJ2-2; TRBD1 agrees at 7 bases. V lost 0 bases to trimming and J lost 1 base; unmatched junction nucleotides: 2. CDR3 length: 16 amino acids. CDR1 KGHSH and CDR2 LQKENI come from the germline V gene. The CDR3 DNA reads as TGTGCCAGCTCACCACCGGACAGGCTGAACACCGGGGAGCTGTTTTTT. This codes for CASSPPDRLNTGELFF.

In DNA form, the CDR3 reads TGTGCCAGCAGCAGTCCTAGCGGAGATTACGAGCAGTACTTC. Translated: CASSSPSGDYEQYF. The chain employs TRBV6-6 and TRBJ2-7; 7 nucleotides line up with TRBD2. CDR3 length: 14 amino acids. Germline V gives CDR1 MNHNY, CDR2 SVGAGI (reference sequence). V lost 6 bases and J lost 4; bases outside the gene matches: 9.

This chain joins TRBV18 and TRBJ1-1, with D possibly TRBD1 on 5 matching bases. Per the germline V gene, CDR1 is KGHSH and CDR2 is LQKENI. The CDR3 has 12 residues. Trimming cost V 4 bases and J 5 bases, with 8 bases left between them. DNA of the CDR3: TGTGCCAGCTCACAGGGGAGGACTGAAGCTTTCTTT. Protein: CASSQGRTEAFF.

Of note for this clone: One junction end disagrees with the germline gene, perhaps due to a read error. V usage is TRBV7-3 and J usage is TRBJ2-5; D is uncertain. CDR1 is SGHTA and CDR2 is FQGTGA in the germline V gene. The CDR3 extends over 14 amino acids. This CDR3 reads CASTLDGLRGTQYF. The CDR3 DNA follows: TGTGCCAGCACCTTAGATGGCTTAAGAGGGACCCAGTACTTC.